One sample yielded the 27 T cell receptor beta chains listed below, sequenced in a study of T cell repertoires in cytomegalovirus infection. TCRdb reanalysed the reads using MiXCR and keeps one entry per CDR3 protein. The data contain 200,000 to 300,000 distinct CDR3 sequences, around 15% of them seen just once; the ten biggest clones take up about 10%. Material for sequencing was PBMCs. The receptors come from a human donor in good health (CMV status not recorded). Some clones in this sample may be carry-over from other donors' samples.

This clonotype has ten or more counts. The CDR3 DNA reads as TGTGCCAGCAGCCAGACTAGCGGGGGGTCCTACGAGCAGTACTTC. Translated: CASSQTSGGSYEQYF. The chain employs TRBV7-2 and TRBJ2-7, with 13 bases aligning to TRBD2. The CDR3 is 15 residues long. The germline CDR1 and CDR2 sequences are SGHTA and FQGNSA. The ends lost 5 bases at V and 1 base at J; junction bases unmatched: 2.

This clonotype came up many times. The J gene is TRBJ2-7, the V gene TRBV6-1; D possibly corresponds to TRBD2 (7 bases). Germline CDR1 and CDR2: MNHNS and SASEGT. V dropped 6 bases and J dropped 7 bases, with 25 bases sitting between them. This CDR3 region has 16 residues. The CDR3: CASRGDRSGVLGEQYF. The CDR3 region has the DNA TGTGCCAGCAGGGGTGACAGGAGCGGGGTCCTGGGGGAGCAGTACTTC.

This clonotype showed up just a few times. The gene calls are TRBV5-5 and TRBJ1-1, with D tentatively TRBD1 (5 bases). Trimming pared 7 bases from V and 0 bases from J, leaving 13 bases between. The CDR3 covers 14 residues. The germline V gene has CDR1 SGHKS and CDR2 YYEKEE (reference sequence). CDR3: CASGSDSLNTEAFF. The CDR3 DNA sequence: TGTGCCAGCGGCTCCGACAGCTTGAACACTGAAGCTTTCTTT.

This chain links TRBV5-5 with TRBJ2-7; TRBD1 aligns across 7 bases. The CDR3 consists of 16 residues. The V gene end was trimmed by 2 bases and the J gene end by 4 bases; junction bases not matched to a gene: 12. Germline lookup yields CDR1 SGHKS and CDR2 YYEKEE (reference sequence). The CDR3 DNA reads TGTGCCAGCAGCTTCGCCCTGGTAGGGGGCGGTTACGAGCAGTACTTC. Translating gives CASSFALVGGGYEQYF.

This chain links TRBV15 with TRBJ2-1; 10 nucleotides agree with TRBD2. The CDR3 is 16 amino acids. CDR1 is LNHNV, CDR2 YYDKDF, per germline (reference sequence). J was trimmed by 9 bases and V by 0 bases; bases with no gene match: 8. DNA for the CDR3: TGTGCCACCAGCAGAGAAAGCGGGAGGGCCCTCGCTGAGCAGTTCTTC. This codes for CATSRESGRALAEQFF. The whole variable domain, remainder taken from reference TRBV15 and TRBJ2-1, is DAMVIQNPRYQVTQFGKPVTLSCSQTLNHNVMYWYQQKSSQAPKLLFHYYDKDFNNEADTPDNFQSRRPNTSFCFLDIRSPGLGDTAMYLCATSRESGRALAEQFFGPGTRLTVL.

For this clonotype: A read error may explain this, as a much larger clone is one base away. The chain recombines TRBV6-1 with TRBJ2-1; the D call may be TRBD1 or TRBD2 (6 bases each). Trimming shortened V by 3 bases and J by 9 bases, and 9 bases separated the two germline ends. Germline V CDR1 and CDR2: MNHNS, SASEGT. The CDR3 loop spans 12 amino acids. Written as DNA, the CDR3 is TGTGCCAGCAGTGAGGGGGGCGCTGAGCAGTTCTTC. This translates into CASSEGGAEQFF.

This clonotype has only a few counts. The V and J genes are TRBV5-1 and TRBJ2-5; maybe TRBD2 (6 bases). Trimming took 4 bases from V and 5 from J, leaving 18 bases between them. CDR1 and CDR2 (germline): SGHRS, YFSETQ. The CDR3 totals 15 residues. Here the CDR3 reads CASSPDGSAGETQYF. In nucleotides, the CDR3 is TGCGCCAGCAGCCCGGATGGGAGTGCGGGGGAGACCCAGTACTTC.

About this clonotype: Mismatch with germline at one junction end may stem from a read error. The chain carries TRBV6-1 and TRBJ1-2; D call uncertain. Germline V gene lookup returns CDR1 MNHNS and CDR2 SASEGT. The CDR3 is 12 amino acids. For the CDR3, the DNA is TGTGCCAGCAGAAACACCAACTATGGCTACGCCTTC. It yields the protein CASRNTNYGYAF.

With respect to this clonotype: Given a much more abundant clone one base away, this may be a read error. The V call is TRBV11-3, the J call TRBJ2-2, with 9 bases that match TRBD2. The germline V gene has CDR1 SGHNT and CDR2 YENEEA. This CDR3 contains 16 residues. Here the CDR3 reads CAISSRASGVTGELFF. The CDR3 DNA is TGTGCCATCAGCTCGAGGGCTAGCGGGGTCACCGGGGAGCTGTTTTTT.

V is TRBV3-1 and J is TRBJ1-1, with 7 bases fitting TRBD1. This CDR3 has 13 amino acids. Germline CDR1 LGHDT, CDR2 YNNKEL (reference sequence). With V trimmed by 1 base and J by 5 bases, 1 base remained unmatched. CDR3 region: CASSQAGGTEAFF. For the CDR3, the DNA is TGTGCCAGCAGCCAAGCAGGGGGGACTGAAGCTTTCTTT.

This clonotype was found a few times. The V and J genes are TRBV19 and TRBJ1-1, with unresolved D. This CDR3 comprises 13 residues. Germline V CDR1 and CDR2: LNHDA, SQIVND (reference sequence). Trimming cost V 5 bases and J 6 bases, with 13 bases left between them. The CDR3 nucleotides are TGTGCCAGTAGTGGAACCCCGGAGGCTGAAGCTTTCTTT. Its protein is CASSGTPEAEAFF.

This clonotype was seen many times. The chain is built from TRBV7-2 and TRBJ2-1; TRBD2 aligns across 10 bases. After removal of 3 bases from V and 8 bases from J, the junction contained 7 bases not matched to a gene. This CDR3 comprises 15 residues. CDR1 SGHTA and CDR2 FQGNSA come from the germline V gene. Written as DNA, the CDR3 is TGTGCCAGCAGCTTCTCAGCGGGAGGGTCGTATGAGCAGTTCTTC. It translates to CASSFSAGGSYEQFF.

The chain employs TRBV2 and TRBJ1-5; TRBD1 matches 11 bases. From germline, CDR1 is SNHLY and CDR2 FYNNEI. The CDR3 sequence is 16 residues long. J was trimmed by 6 bases and V by 2 bases; bases with no gene match: 6. The CDR3 DNA reads TGTGCCAGCAGTGAACGGACAGGGGGCTTGGGTCAGCCCCAGCATTTT. It codes for CASSERTGGLGQPQHF.

This clonotype was observed many times. The chain has TRBV7-9 and TRBJ2-5, with D possibly called TRBD1 or TRBD2 (5 bases each). Germline CDR1 and CDR2: SEHNR and FQNEAQ (reference sequence). The ends were cut back, 5 bases at V and 5 bases at J, with 24 bases in the middle. This CDR3 has 17 amino acids. The DNA for the CDR3 is TGTGCCAGCAGCATCCGACCGGGACCAAGGGGCGGTGAGACCCAGTACTTC. Its translation is CASSIRPGPRGGETQYF.

This clonotype was picked up many times. The V gene is TRBV11-3, the J gene TRBJ1-2; the match to TRBD1 covers 7 bases. The trim removed 5 bases at V and 4 bases at J, leaving 7 bases unmatched. CDR1 and CDR2 (germline): SGHNT, YENEEA. CDR3 length: 14 residues. The CDR3, as DNA: TGTGCCAGCAGCACTGGGACAGCGACCTATGGCTACACCTTC. As protein: CASSTGTATYGYTF.

Many counts were recorded for this clonotype. V gene TRBV4-1 combines with J gene TRBJ1-2, with D hard to call. The CDR3 has 13 amino acids. V was shortened by 1 base and J by 8 bases, with 11 bases between the two germline ends. Germline V gene sequence: CDR1 MGHRA, CDR2 YSYEKL. CDR3 protein: CASSQGMERGYTF. In DNA form, the CDR3 reads TGCGCCAGCAGCCAAGGGATGGAGCGAGGCTACACCTTC.

The gene calls are TRBV4-2 and TRBJ1-2; D gene uncertain. The germline gives CDR1 LGHNA, CDR2 YNFKEQ. V was shortened by 0 bases and J by 7 bases, with 12 bases between the two germline ends. The CDR3 has 14 residues. CDR3 DNA sequence: TGTGCCAGCAGCCAAGAAGAAGGCTTGGGTGGCTACACCTTC. Translating gives CASSQEEGLGGYTF.

The V gene is TRBV28, the J gene TRBJ1-1, with D maybe TRBD1 (5 bases). The germline gives CDR1 MDHEN, CDR2 SYDVKM. Trimming removed 5 bases from V and 4 bases from J, with 14 bases in between. The CDR3 loop spans 14 amino acids. In DNA, the CDR3 is TGTGCCAGCAGTAGGATCAGGGCGGTCACTGAAGCTTTCTTT. Translation: CASSRIRAVTEAFF.

V and J are TRBV11-2 and TRBJ2-1; possibly TRBD2 for D (5 bases). The CDR3 runs 13 residues. Germline CDR1 SGHAT, CDR2 FQNNGV. Trimming removed 5 bases from V and 9 bases from J, with 14 bases in between. The CDR3 nucleotides are TGTGCCAGCAGCGAGAGACTAACGGGTGAGCAGTTCTTC. Protein sequence: CASSERLTGEQFF.

On this clonotype itself: A much larger clone sits a single nucleotide away, making a read error possible. The V and J genes are TRBV12-3 or TRBV12-4 and TRBJ2-7; possible D gene TRBD2, 6 bases. This CDR3 region has 18 residues. The CDR3 spells CASSFFSLFRSGVHEQNF. In DNA form, the CDR3 reads TGTGCCAGCAGTTTTTTTTCCCTGTTTCGCTCGGGAGTCCACGAGCAGAACTTC.

The V and J genes are TRBV4-1 and TRBJ1-5; D unresolved. The germline CDR1 and CDR2 sequences are MGHRA and YSYEKL. Trimming left V 0 bases short and J 9 bases short, with 9 bases between. CDR3 length: 13 amino acids. DNA of the CDR3: TGCGCCAGCAGCCAAGACCCTCTAATGCCCCAGCATTTT. The encoded protein is CASSQDPLMPQHF.

This clonotype was counted at least ten times. The rearrangement joins TRBV20-1 to TRBJ2-7, with 7 nucleotides matching TRBD2. The CDR3 is made up of 15 amino acids. J was trimmed by 6 bases and V by 3 bases; bases with no gene match: 14. Germline V CDR1 and CDR2: DFQATT, SNEGSKA (reference sequence). CDR3 protein: CSASRVASGAAEQYF. CDR3 in DNA: TGCAGTGCTAGCAGGGTGGCTAGCGGCGCCGCCGAGCAGTACTTC.

This clonotype turned up a few times. The CDR3 sequence is CASSGTSGRYEQYF. In nucleotides, the CDR3 is TGTGCCAGCAGTGGGACTAGCGGGAGGTACGAGCAGTACTTC. V usage is TRBV28 and J usage is TRBJ2-7; TRBD2 aligns across 15 bases. V was clipped by 5 bases and J by 4 bases; unmatched bases: 0. The CDR3 runs 14 residues. Germline V gene lookup returns CDR1 MDHEN and CDR2 SYDVKM.

This clonotype was found a few times. The chain combines TRBV28 with TRBJ1-1; D is unclear. Trimming took 2 bases from V and 2 from J, leaving 12 bases between them. The germline V gene encodes CDR1 MDHEN and CDR2 SYDVKM. This CDR3 comprises 15 residues. This chain's CDR3 is CASSLRVALNTEAFF. The CDR3 nucleotides read TGTGCCAGCAGTTTAAGGGTTGCACTTAACACTGAAGCTTTCTTT.

The V and J genes are TRBV15 and TRBJ1-5, with 9 nucleotides matching TRBD1. CDR3 length equals 18 residues. V was pared by 0 bases and J by 4 bases, with 10 bases of the junction left unmatched. Germline CDR1 is LNHNV and CDR2 is YYDKDF (reference sequence). CDR3 region: CATSREYWDRVTNQPQHF. CDR3 sequence (DNA): TGTGCCACCAGCAGAGAATATTGGGACAGGGTCACAAATCAGCCCCAGCATTTT.

V usage is TRBV18 and J usage is TRBJ2-7; TRBD1 matches 7 bases. The CDR3 runs 14 residues. Per the germline V gene, CDR1 is KGHSH and CDR2 is LQKENI. V lost 4 bases, J lost 7 bases, and 10 bases stayed unmatched. CDR3 nucleotide sequence: TGTGCCAGCTCACGACCCTCAGGGGGTGGAGAGCAGTACTTC. Protein product: CASSRPSGGGEQYF.

The rearrangement joins TRBV14 to TRBJ2-7; no firm D call. The V end was cut by 3 bases, the J end by 3 bases, with 6 bases between. Germline loops: CDR1 SGHDN, CDR2 FVKESK. This CDR3 spans 12 amino acids. Here the CDR3 DNA reads TGTGCCAGCAGCCATAACTACTACGAGCAGTACTTC. It codes for CASSHNYYEQYF.